This T cell receptor (beta chain) was identified in a study of shared clonotypes between healthy human individuals. Study-level points and caveats: Generation probabilities of non-shared clonotypes were lower (relative to those shared by all four donors).

TCRdb's table, derived via immunoSEQ multiplex PCR, lists solely in-frame clones and lacks some. The sample lists 660,000 or so clones, 95% to 96% occurring once. CD8 cells regarded as naive lacked CD45RO, were positively chosen for CCR7, and omitted terminally differentiated effector memory CD45RA+ cells. Germline V lookup: CDR1 SQVTM, CDR2 ANQGSEA. The CDR3 covers 13 residues. Trimming removed 0 bases from V and 4 bases from J, with 9 bases in between. As to this clone: Its antigen is undetermined.

This chain connects TRBV29-1 to TRBJ1-2, with a weak D call TRBD1 (5 bases). The receptor was isolated from a woman aged 30 to 39 in good health. The sequenced sample consisted of naive CD8+ T cells sorted from blood. The CDR3 here is CSVEDGAGYGYTF. CDR3 sequence (DNA): TGCAGCGTTGAAGATGGGGCAGGCTATGGCTACACCTTC. The variable domain in full, with the rest retrieved from reference TRBV29-1 and TRBJ1-2, is SAVISQKPSRDICQRGTSLTIQCQVDSQVTMMFWYRQQPGQSLTLIATANQGSEATYESGFVIDKFPISRPNLTFSTLTVSNMSPEDSSIYLCSVEDGAGYGYTFGSGTRLTVV.